These 12 T cell receptor beta chains share one sample of origin, sequenced in a study of blood T cell repertoires in COVID-19. Only in-frame clones appear in the TCRdb table, and some are missing; sequencing was by immunoSEQ multiplex PCR. The sample has around 460,000 clones; roughly 90% are singletons. The sequenced material came from peripheral blood. These receptor sequences come from a man younger than 35 with COVID-19, enrolled during active disease.

The DNA of the CDR3 is TGTGCCAGCAGCCCGGGACTAGCGGAGGGAGAGACCCAGTACTTC. Translating it yields CASSPGLAEGETQYF. The chain carries TRBV5-4 and TRBJ2-5, with 11 bases that match TRBD2. This CDR3 contains 15 residues. Germline assignment: CDR1 SGHNT and CDR2 YYREEE (reference sequence). Losses at the gene ends were 4 bases for V and 4 bases for J; bases not matched to a gene: 6.

The chain links TRBV4-1 to TRBJ2-3; D remains ambiguous. This CDR3 contains 13 residues. Germline V gene lookup returns CDR1 MGHRA and CDR2 YSYEKL. Trimming took 1 base from V and 4 from J, leaving 6 bases between them. The DNA for the CDR3 is TGCGCCAGCAGCCAAGGGCCAGCAGATACGCAGTATTTT. Its translation: CASSQGPADTQYF.

This clone came up once. V usage is TRBV23-1 and J usage is TRBJ2-7; 12 bases line up with TRBD2. TRBV23-1 is marked as an open reading frame, function uncertain. The trim removed 6 bases at V and 3 bases at J, leaving 3 bases unmatched. The CDR3 is 14 residues long. CDR3 sequence reads: CASRLAGGIYEQYF. In DNA, the CDR3 is TGCGCCAGCAGGCTAGCGGGGGGGATCTACGAGCAGTACTTC.

The chain is built from TRBV7-8 and TRBJ2-5; 8 nucleotides line up with TRBD1. This CDR3 contains 17 residues. With V trimmed by 3 bases and J by 5 bases, 14 bases remained unmatched. Per the germline V gene, CDR1 is SGHVS and CDR2 is FQNEAQ. The CDR3 DNA reads TGTGCCAGCAGCTTCACAATCGGACAGGGAGGATTCGAGACCCAGTACTTC. Protein sequence: CASSFTIGQGGFETQYF.

This chain links TRBV25-1 with TRBJ1-5, with D possibly being TRBD1 (6 bases). The CDR3 contains 13 residues. V was pared by 3 bases and J by 4 bases, with 7 bases between. CDR1 and CDR2 (germline): MGHDK, SYGVNS. The CDR3 is CASSDQGNQPQHF. Here the CDR3 DNA reads TGTGCCAGCAGTGACCAGGGGAATCAGCCCCAGCATTTT.

This chain links TRBV2 with TRBJ1-5; 8 bases match TRBD1. CDR3 length: 12 amino acids. Germline assignment: CDR1 SNHLY and CDR2 FYNNEI. The trim removed 6 bases at V and 7 bases at J, leaving 2 bases unmatched. The CDR3 reads CASSRDRQPQHF. For the CDR3, the DNA is TGTGCCAGCAGCAGGGACAGGCAGCCCCAGCATTTT.

The rearrangement uses TRBV2 and TRBJ2-7; 10 nucleotides match TRBD2. The CDR3 runs to 14 residues. Germline CDR1 and CDR2: SNHLY and FYNNEI. The ends lost 7 bases at V and 3 bases at J; junction bases unmatched: 6. CDR3: CASMRVAGGYEQYF. The CDR3 DNA sequence: TGTGCCAGCATGAGGGTAGCGGGGGGCTACGAGCAGTACTTC.

The V gene is TRBV19, the J gene TRBJ1-5; D might be TRBD1 (6 bases). The length of the CDR3 is 14 residues. Germline V gene data show CDR1 as LNHDA and CDR2 as SQIVND (reference sequence). V lost 5 bases and J lost 2, with 10 bases in between. Here the CDR3 DNA reads TGTGCCAGTAGTCGACAGGCGGGCAATCAGCCCCAGCATTTT. This codes for CASSRQAGNQPQHF. The entire variable domain, with the rest obtained from reference TRBV19 and TRBJ1-5, is as follows: DGGITQSPKYLFRKEGQNVTLSCEQNLNHDAMYWYRQDPGQGLRLIYYSQIVNDFQKGDIAEGYSVSREKKESFPLTVTSAQKNPTAFYLCASSRQAGNQPQHFGDGTRLSIL.

CDR3 coding DNA: TGTGCTAGTGGCCCTACAGGGGGCTACAATCAGCCCCAGCATTTT. Encoded protein: CASGPTGGYNQPQHF. The gene calls are TRBV12-5 and TRBJ1-5, with 9 bases aligning to TRBD1. Losses at the gene ends were 6 bases for V and 3 bases for J; bases not matched to a gene: 6. Germline values: CDR1 LGHNT, CDR2 FRNRAP. The CDR3 covers 15 residues.

The genes are TRBV7-6 and TRBJ1-5, with D maybe TRBD1 (5 bases). The CDR3 extends over 13 amino acids. V was trimmed by 5 bases and J by 4 bases, leaving 9 bases between them. Germline CDR1 is SGHVS and CDR2 is FNYEAQ. DNA for the CDR3: TGTGCCAGCAGCAGACAGCCAAATCAGCCCCAGCATTTT. It yields the protein CASSRQPNQPQHF.

The J gene is TRBJ2-3, the V gene TRBV7-8; possible D gene TRBD2, 6 bases. V dropped 3 bases and J dropped 0 bases, with 13 bases sitting between them. There are 16 residues in the CDR3. The germline V gene encodes CDR1 SGHVS and CDR2 FQNEAQ. The chain's CDR3 is CASSFNTGTSTDTQYF. The CDR3 DNA sequence: TGTGCCAGCAGCTTCAATACGGGGACTAGCACAGATACGCAGTATTTT. The variable domain in full, with the rest retrieved from reference TRBV7-8 and TRBJ2-3, is GAGVSQSPRYKVAKRGQDVALRCDPISGHVSLFWYQQALGQGPEFLTYFQNEAQLDKSGLPSDRFFAERPEGSVSTLKIQRTQQEDSAVYLCASSFNTGTSTDTQYFGPGTRLTVL.

This chain uses TRBV7-8 with TRBJ2-1, with 8 nucleotides matching TRBD2. Per germline, CDR1 SGHVS and CDR2 FQNEAQ. Trimming at V came to 2 bases and at J to 0 bases, leaving 3 bases not matched to a gene. CDR3 size: 16 residues. The DNA of the CDR3 is TGTGCCAGCAGCTTATACCGGGGGGGCTCCTACAATGAGCAGTTCTTC. It translates to CASSLYRGGSYNEQFF.